What follows are 32 T cell receptor beta chains derived from one specimen sequenced in a study of molecular identifiers for immune sequencing clone quantification. TCRdb itself ran the PCR reads through MiXCR, one entry per CDR3 protein. This table holds about 640,000 distinct CDR3 sequences, nearly 20% found once. The sample was naive CD8+ T cells from blood, with Jurkat cell RNA spiked in. Subset here: FACS-sorted CD8+CD4-CCR7+CD45RA+ naive T cells. Source of these receptors: a human donor in good health. Some libraries in this study had Jurkat cell RNA spiked in.

In this sample, this clonotype turned up a few times. The genes are TRBV12-3 or TRBV12-4 and TRBJ2-5; no clear D. The V end lost 2 bases, the J end lost 4 bases, and 8 bases lay between the germline ends. This CDR3 is built from 13 residues. CDR3 amino acids: CASSLWHGETQYF. The CDR3 region has the DNA TGTGCCAGCAGTTTATGGCACGGAGAGACCCAGTACTTC.

This clonotype was detected only a few times. The chain links TRBV9 to TRBJ1-2; 12 bases are shared with TRBD1. Germline lookup yields CDR1 SGDLS and CDR2 YYNGEE. Trimming cost V 5 bases and J 7 bases; bases outside gene matches: 12. This CDR3 region has 16 residues. The CDR3 spells CASSGPGQGALGGYTF. The CDR3 DNA reads as TGTGCCAGCAGTGGACCGGGACAGGGGGCGCTTGGTGGCTACACCTTC.

This clonotype was seen repeatedly, ten times or more. This rearrangement joins TRBV4-3 to TRBJ1-3; D remains ambiguous. Germline V lookup: CDR1 LGHNA, CDR2 YSLEER. V was pared by 2 bases and J by 0 bases, with 11 bases between. The CDR3 loop spans 16 amino acids. The CDR3 sequence: CASSQLVSSSGNTIYF. In DNA form, the CDR3 reads TGCGCCAGCAGCCAACTGGTATCTAGCTCTGGAAACACCATATATTTT.

As concerns this clonotype: A much larger clone differs from this one at a single base, so this may be a read error. V is TRBV5-6 and J is TRBJ2-7; a possible D gene is TRBD1 (5 bases). Germline V gives CDR1 SGHDT, CDR2 YYEEEE. V was clipped by 0 bases and J by 2 bases, with 12 bases between them. The CDR3 has 15 residues. CDR3 loop: CASSLEWQGPYEQYF. CDR3 bases: TGTGCCAGCAGCTTGGAGTGGCAGGGCCCCTACGAGCAGTACTTC.

Regarding this clonotype: The junction and the germline gene differ at one end; a read error may be behind it. CDR3 sequence (DNA): TGCGCCAGCGGCCAAGGCTTGCGGACAGGGGGGGTCAATGAGCAGTTCTTC. Its translation is CASGQGLRTGGVNEQFF. The gene calls are TRBV4-3 and TRBJ2-1; 10 bases are a match to TRBD1. Germline CDR1 reads LGHNA; CDR2 reads YSLEER. The CDR3 totals 17 residues.

There are many counts of this clonotype. This chain uses TRBV27 with TRBJ2-5, with D unresolved. The CDR3 has 13 residues. With 0 bases removed from V and 5 bases from J, the gap between germline ends came to 7 bases. The germline gives CDR1 MNHEY, CDR2 SMNVEV (reference sequence). In nucleotides, the CDR3 is TGTGCCAGCAGTTTATCGACCTTGGAGACCCAGTACTTC. This encodes CASSLSTLETQYF.

The chain recombines TRBV20-1 with TRBJ1-4; D is unclear. The V end was cut by 0 bases, the J end by 0 bases, with 8 bases between. The CDR3 consists of 15 residues. Germline CDR1 is DFQATT and CDR2 is SNEGSKA (reference sequence). The CDR3, as DNA: TGCAGTGCTAGAGATCTCGTGACAACTAATGAAAAACTGTTTTTT. This sequence encodes CSARDLVTTNEKLFF.

This clonotype was seen more than once but under ten times. The rearrangement uses TRBV30 and TRBJ2-7; D tentatively reads TRBD1 or TRBD2 (5 bases each). CDR1 is GTSNPN, CDR2 SVGIG, per germline (reference sequence). V lost 0 bases to trimming and J lost 5 bases, with 20 bases between them. CDR3 size: 16 residues. The CDR3 DNA follows: TGTGCCTGGAGTGTAGGGACCTCCTCGTTCAGCGACGAGCAGTACTTC. It translates to CAWSVGTSSFSDEQYF.

In the case of this clonotype: Possible read error: a much larger clone is one base away. In this CDR3 the conserved last residue, phenylalanine or tryptophan, is missing, so a read error is likely. The genes are TRBV20-1 and TRBJ2-3, with 14 bases matching TRBD2. V was pared by 3 bases and J by 5 bases, with 4 bases of the junction left unmatched. Germline V gene data show CDR1 as DFQATT and CDR2 as SNEGSKA (reference sequence). This CDR3 spans 15 amino acids. CDR3 sequence (DNA): TGCAGTGCTAGGGGACTAGCGGGAGTCGTAGATACGCAGTATTTG. It yields the protein CSARGLAGVVDTQYL.

This clonotype came up many times. The chain links TRBV4-3 to TRBJ2-5; D is unclear. V lost 0 bases, J lost 5 bases, and 13 bases lay in between. The CDR3 contains 15 residues. CDR1 and CDR2 (germline): LGHNA, YSLEER. The CDR3: CASSQDYLELETQYF. CDR3 coding DNA: TGCGCCAGCAGCCAAGACTATCTAGAGTTGGAGACCCAGTACTTC.

The sample holds many counts of this clonotype. This sequence joins TRBV7-6 and TRBJ2-2; 12 nucleotides match TRBD1. Per germline, CDR1 SGHVS and CDR2 FNYEAQ. Trimming took 0 bases from V and 0 from J; bases not matched to a gene: 11. The CDR3 contains 21 residues. Here the CDR3 DNA reads TGTGCCAGCAGCTTAGCGTTGGTCCTTGGGACAGGGGGCCCGAACACCGGGGAGCTGTTTTTT. Amino acid sequence: CASSLALVLGTGGPNTGELFF.

This clonotype was recorded at least ten times. V usage is TRBV14 and J usage is TRBJ2-7; D perhaps matches TRBD1 (5 bases). With 3 bases removed from V and 7 bases from J, the gap between germline ends came to 13 bases. This CDR3 contains 13 residues. The V gene's germline CDR1 is SGHDN and CDR2 FVKESK. CDR3 DNA: TGTGCCAGCAGCCAGGGCAGGGTAGGGGAGCAGTACTTC. It codes for CASSQGRVGEQYF.

Details on this clonotype: Its ends do not fully match the called genes, so a read error is possible. The chain combines TRBV5-6 with TRBJ2-1, with TRBD2 as a possible D gene (6 bases). The CDR3 runs 15 residues. Germline V gene sequence: CDR1 SGHDT, CDR2 YYEEEE. The CDR3 is CAGSDGVAAYNEQFF. The DNA for the CDR3 is TGTGCCGGCAGCGACGGAGTAGCGGCCTACAATGAGCAGTTCTTC.

The chain employs TRBV7-2 and TRBJ2-7; 13 bases line up with TRBD2. Germline V gene lookup returns CDR1 SGHTA and CDR2 FQGNSA. CDR3 length equals 18 residues. The V segment lost 5 bases and the J segment 0 bases; nucleotides outside the gene matches: 10. CDR3 DNA: TGTGCCAGCAGCATACCCGGGACTAGCGGGACCAGCTCCTACGAGCAGTACTTC. Its translation is CASSIPGTSGTSSYEQYF.

This clonotype was seen a few times. It may be a read error: a sequence one base away is much more abundant. V usage is TRBV7-9 and J usage is TRBJ2-3, with TRBD2 identical over 12 bases. The CDR3 runs 18 residues. Germline V gene lookup returns CDR1 SEHNR and CDR2 FQNEAQ (reference sequence). V was clipped by 4 bases and J by 3 bases; unmatched bases: 11. The DNA of the CDR3 is TGTGCCAGCAGCTCACCAGAGGTGACTAGCGGGAGTACAGATACGCAGTATTTT. It encodes CASSSPEVTSGSTDTQYF.

Concerning this clonotype: A read error may produce the germline difference seen at one junction end. The rearrangement joins TRBV28 to TRBJ2-2, with 9 bases matching TRBD1. CDR1 is MDHEN, CDR2 SYDVKM, per germline. This CDR3 has 15 amino acids. CDR3 residues: CASRLQGANTGELFF. The DNA of the CDR3 is TGTGCCAGCAGACTACAGGGGGCGAATACCGGGGAGCTGTTTTTT.

This clonotype was picked up many times. The chain has TRBV7-9 and TRBJ1-4; no definite D call. The length of the CDR3 is 15 residues. Deletions cut 5 bases from V and 0 bases from J, with 10 bases between. CDR1 and CDR2 from the germline V gene are SEHNR and FQNEAQ (reference sequence). Here the CDR3 DNA reads TGTGCCAGCAGCCCCCCAGTTGCAACTAATGAAAAACTGTTTTTT. This gives the protein CASSPPVATNEKLFF.

This clonotype was observed a few times. The chain carries TRBV6-1 and TRBJ2-7, with 8 bases matching TRBD1. The ends lost 3 bases at V and 4 bases at J; junction bases unmatched: 8. The germline V gene has CDR1 MNHNS and CDR2 SASEGT. This CDR3 has 15 amino acids. Here the CDR3 reads CASSDAGTGPYEQYF. CDR3 in DNA: TGTGCCAGCAGTGACGCCGGGACAGGACCATACGAGCAGTACTTC.

Many counts were recorded for this clonotype. This chain links TRBV7-9 with TRBJ2-3; TRBD2 might be the D (6 bases). V was shortened by 6 bases and J by 2 bases, with 15 bases between the two germline ends. Germline lookup yields CDR1 SEHNR and CDR2 FQNEAQ (reference sequence). The CDR3 runs to 15 residues. CDR3 coding DNA: TGTGCCAGCAGTTCCTTCGGAGGGCCCACAGATACGCAGTATTTT. Its protein product is CASSSFGGPTDTQYF.

The V call is TRBV5-4, the J call TRBJ1-1, with a tentative D call TRBD1 (5 bases). The ends were cut back, 1 base at V and 6 bases at J, with 16 bases in the middle. The CDR3 length is 15 residues. Germline V gene sequence: CDR1 SGHNT, CDR2 YYREEE (reference sequence). CDR3 in DNA: TGTGCCAGCAGCTTGTCGGACACATTGGGCGCTGAAGCTTTCTTT. It encodes CASSLSDTLGAEAFF. Looking up the rest from reference TRBV5-4 and TRBJ1-1 gives the full variable domain: ETGVTQSPTHLIKTRGQQVTLRCSSQSGHNTVSWYQQALGQGPQFIFQYYREEENGRGNFPPRFSGLQFPNYSSELNVNALELDDSALYLCASSLSDTLGAEAFFGQGTRLTVV.

On this clonotype itself: A much larger clone sits a single nucleotide away, making a read error possible. V gene TRBV9 combines with J gene TRBJ2-5; D possibly corresponds to TRBD2 (6 bases). The CDR3 totals 14 residues. V dropped 7 bases and J dropped 3 bases, with 16 bases sitting between them. Germline V CDR1 and CDR2: SGDLS, YYNGEE. CDR3 loop: CASGSPPGEETQYF. The DNA of the CDR3 is TGTGCCAGCGGCTCCCCCCCGGGGGAAGAGACCCAGTACTTC.

In its sample, this clonotype was seen many times. This sequence joins TRBV6-5 and TRBJ1-4; TRBD1 might be the D (5 bases). The V and J ends lost 6 bases and 5 bases respectively, with 19 bases between them. Germline CDR1 reads MNHEY; CDR2 reads SVGAGI. This CDR3 region has 16 residues. The CDR3 DNA reads TGTGCCAGCAGGATAAGGAAGGGGTTACCCAATGAAAAACTGTTTTTT. It translates to CASRIRKGLPNEKLFF.

Remarks on this clonotype: Possible read error: a much larger clone is one base away. This chain connects TRBV5-1 to TRBJ2-7, with D tentatively TRBD1 or TRBD2 (5 bases each). The CDR3 is 15 residues long. Germline CDR1 and CDR2: SGHRS and YFSETQ. V was cut by 1 base and J by 9 bases, with 20 bases left in between. The CDR3 DNA reads TGCGCCAGCAGCTTGACGGGGCGGTCTATCCACGGGCAGTACTTC. Its translation is CASSLTGRSIHGQYF.

This clonotype has at least ten counts. The V call is TRBV11-2, the J call TRBJ2-3, with D possibly being TRBD1 (6 bases). Per germline, CDR1 SGHAT and CDR2 FQNNGV. Trimming left V 5 bases short and J 1 base short, with 10 bases between. The CDR3 extends over 14 amino acids. CDR3 loop: CASSPYRGTDTQYF. The DNA for the CDR3 is TGTGCCAGCAGCCCCTACAGGGGCACAGATACGCAGTATTTT.

This clonotype has at least ten counts. The chain carries TRBV7-9 and TRBJ1-1; D gene unclear. The CDR3 spans 12 residues. Germline-derived CDR1 and CDR2 are SEHNR and FQNEAQ (reference sequence). V lost 8 bases to trimming and J lost 2 bases, with 9 bases between them. The CDR3 protein is CASFGINTEAFF. In DNA, the CDR3 is TGTGCCAGCTTCGGAATTAACACTGAAGCTTTCTTT.

This clonotype was counted only a few times. V gene TRBV6-2 or TRBV6-3 combines with J gene TRBJ2-3; 7 nucleotides match TRBD2. Trimming at V came to 6 bases and at J to 3 bases, leaving 9 bases not matched to a gene. Germline CDR1 reads MNHEY; CDR2 reads SVGEGT. The CDR3 has 15 amino acids. CDR3 protein: CASSPTSAPTDTQYF. The CDR3 nucleotides are TGTGCCAGCAGCCCTACTAGCGCCCCGACAGATACGCAGTATTTT.

This clonotype was found many times. The chain recombines TRBV4-2 with TRBJ2-7; 10 positions match TRBD1. Germline CDR1 LGHNA, CDR2 YNFKEQ. The CDR3 runs to 15 residues. Trimming took 3 bases from V and 5 from J; bases not matched to a gene: 7. The CDR3 nucleotides are TGTGCCAGCAGCCATCCCGACAGGGGGCTGCACGAGCAGTACTTC. Encoded protein: CASSHPDRGLHEQYF.

In this sample, this clonotype turned up a few times. This chain links TRBV7-2 with TRBJ2-1; 14 bases line up with TRBD2. The length of the CDR3 is 16 residues. The trim removed 8 bases at V and 8 bases at J, leaving 11 bases unmatched. CDR1 SGHTA and CDR2 FQGNSA come from the germline V gene. DNA for the CDR3: TGTGCCAGCGGCTCCCGACTAGCGGGGGGGGGTGATGAGCAGTTCTTC. As protein: CASGSRLAGGGDEQFF.

This clonotype showed up just once. A much larger clone lies a single base off, so this may be a read error. This chain connects TRBV27 to TRBJ2-5, with D possibly TRBD2 on 9 matching bases. Per the germline V gene, CDR1 is MNHEY and CDR2 is SMNVEV (reference sequence). The CDR3 has 18 residues. The CDR3: CASSPLQGVAGVQKTQHF. The CDR3 DNA is TGTGCCAGCAGTCCCCTACAGGGGGTAGCGGGAGTTCAGAAGACCCAGCACTTC.

This clonotype was found many times. The chain has TRBV9 and TRBJ2-7; no definite D call. Trimming pared 2 bases from V and 0 bases from J, leaving 12 bases between. CDR1 SGDLS and CDR2 YYNGEE come from the germline V gene. This CDR3 has 15 amino acids. The chain's CDR3 is CASSVGSGYSYEQYF. CDR3 sequence (DNA): TGTGCCAGCAGCGTGGGTTCTGGTTACTCCTACGAGCAGTACTTC.

This clonotype was recorded many times. The V and J genes are TRBV28 and TRBJ1-2, with 8 bases lining up with TRBD1. CDR1 is MDHEN and CDR2 is SYDVKM in the germline V gene. Germline trimming cut 9 bases from V and 4 bases from J; bases unmatched to any gene: 7. This CDR3 spans 13 amino acids. CDR3 protein: CASTGGAVYGYTF. The CDR3 bases are TGTGCCAGTACAGGGGGAGCAGTCTATGGCTACACCTTC.

This clonotype was recorded many times. CDR3 sequence reads: CASSKVPGLIHSNQPQHF. In DNA, the CDR3 is TGTGCCAGCAGCAAAGTCCCCGGGCTGATACATAGCAATCAGCCCCAGCATTTT. The chain uses TRBV21-1 and TRBJ1-5. TRBV21-1 has pseudogene status. The CDR3 sequence is 18 residues long.